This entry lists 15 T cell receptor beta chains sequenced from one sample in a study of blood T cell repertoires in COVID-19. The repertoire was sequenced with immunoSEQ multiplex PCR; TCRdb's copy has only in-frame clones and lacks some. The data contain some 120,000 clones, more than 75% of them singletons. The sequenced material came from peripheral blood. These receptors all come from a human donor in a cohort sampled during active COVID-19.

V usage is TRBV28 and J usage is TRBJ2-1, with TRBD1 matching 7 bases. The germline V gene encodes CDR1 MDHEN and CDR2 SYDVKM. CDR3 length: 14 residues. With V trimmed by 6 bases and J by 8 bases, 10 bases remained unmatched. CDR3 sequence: CASSSPDREYEQFF. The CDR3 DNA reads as TGTGCCAGCAGCTCCCCCGACAGGGAGTATGAGCAGTTCTTC. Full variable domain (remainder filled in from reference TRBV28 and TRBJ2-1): DVKVTQSSRYLVKRTGEKVFLECVQDMDHENMFWYRQDPGLGLRLIYFSYDVKMKEKGDIPEGYSVSREKKERFSLILESASTNQTSMYLCASSSPDREYEQFFGPGTRLTVL.

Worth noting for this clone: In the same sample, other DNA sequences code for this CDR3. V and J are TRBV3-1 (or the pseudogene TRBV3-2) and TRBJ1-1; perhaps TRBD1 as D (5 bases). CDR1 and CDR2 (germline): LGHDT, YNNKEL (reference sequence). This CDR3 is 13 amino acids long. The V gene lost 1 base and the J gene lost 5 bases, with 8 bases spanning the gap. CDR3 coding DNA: TGTGCCAGCAGCCAAGGCCGGGGGACTGAAGCTTTCTTT. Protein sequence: CASSQGRGTEAFF.

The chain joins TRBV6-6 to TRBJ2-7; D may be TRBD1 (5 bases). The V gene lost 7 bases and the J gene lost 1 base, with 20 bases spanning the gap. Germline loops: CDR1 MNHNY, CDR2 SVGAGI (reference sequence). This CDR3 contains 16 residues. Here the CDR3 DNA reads TGTGCCAGCATCAGGGTGTATGGGGCTACTTCCTACGAGCAGTACTTC. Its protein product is CASIRVYGATSYEQYF.

Here the CDR3 reads CASSLDSIGYTF. The CDR3 DNA reads TGTGCCAGCAGCTTGGACAGTATTGGCTACACCTTC. The V and J genes are TRBV5-6 and TRBJ1-2; no firm D call. The V and J ends lost 0 bases and 7 bases respectively, with 7 bases between them. CDR3 size: 12 residues. Per the germline V gene, CDR1 is SGHDT and CDR2 is YYEEEE.

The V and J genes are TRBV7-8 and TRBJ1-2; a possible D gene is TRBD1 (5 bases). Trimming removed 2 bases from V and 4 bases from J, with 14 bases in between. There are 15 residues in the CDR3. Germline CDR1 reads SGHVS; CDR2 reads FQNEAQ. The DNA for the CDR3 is TGTGCCAGCAGCTTACGGGGGACGGATATCTATGGCTACACCTTC. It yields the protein CASSLRGTDIYGYTF.

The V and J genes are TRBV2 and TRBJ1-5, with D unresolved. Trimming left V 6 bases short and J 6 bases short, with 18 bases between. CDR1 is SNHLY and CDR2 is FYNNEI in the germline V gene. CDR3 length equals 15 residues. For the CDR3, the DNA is TGTGCCAGCAGAGCTGCTTTTCGAGGTGGTCAGCCCCAGCATTTT. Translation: CASRAAFRGGQPQHF.

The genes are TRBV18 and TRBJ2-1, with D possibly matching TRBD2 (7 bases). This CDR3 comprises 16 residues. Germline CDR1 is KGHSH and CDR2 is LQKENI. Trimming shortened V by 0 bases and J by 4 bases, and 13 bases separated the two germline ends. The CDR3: CASSPPRGGPYNEQFF. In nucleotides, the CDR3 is TGTGCCAGCTCACCACCGAGGGGGGGACCTTACAATGAGCAGTTCTTC.

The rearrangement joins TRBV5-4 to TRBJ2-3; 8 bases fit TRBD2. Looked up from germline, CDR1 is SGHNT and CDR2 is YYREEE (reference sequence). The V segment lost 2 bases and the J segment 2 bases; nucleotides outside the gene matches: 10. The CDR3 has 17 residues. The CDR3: CASSLLSGRSYTDTQYF. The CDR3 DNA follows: TGTGCCAGCAGCTTACTCAGCGGGAGATCCTACACAGATACGCAGTATTTT.

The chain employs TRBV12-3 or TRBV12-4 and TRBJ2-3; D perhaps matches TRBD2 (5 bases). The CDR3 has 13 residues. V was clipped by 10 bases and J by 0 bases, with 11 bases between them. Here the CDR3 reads CATRTRSTDTQYF. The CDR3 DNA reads TGTGCCACACGGACTCGCAGCACAGATACGCAGTATTTT.

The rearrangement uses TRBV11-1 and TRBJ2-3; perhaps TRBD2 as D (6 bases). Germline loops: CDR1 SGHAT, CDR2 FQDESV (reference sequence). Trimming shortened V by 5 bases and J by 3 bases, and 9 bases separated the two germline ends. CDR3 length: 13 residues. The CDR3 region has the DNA TGTGCCAGCAGCCCCGGGGGTACAGATACGCAGTATTTT. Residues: CASSPGGTDTQYF.

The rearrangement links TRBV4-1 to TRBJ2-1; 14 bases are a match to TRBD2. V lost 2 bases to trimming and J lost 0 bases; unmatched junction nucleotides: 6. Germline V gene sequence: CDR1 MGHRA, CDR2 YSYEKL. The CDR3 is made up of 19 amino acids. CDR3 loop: CASSQLTSGRVSSYNEQFF. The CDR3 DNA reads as TGCGCCAGCAGCCAATTGACTAGCGGGAGGGTTAGCTCCTACAATGAGCAGTTCTTC.

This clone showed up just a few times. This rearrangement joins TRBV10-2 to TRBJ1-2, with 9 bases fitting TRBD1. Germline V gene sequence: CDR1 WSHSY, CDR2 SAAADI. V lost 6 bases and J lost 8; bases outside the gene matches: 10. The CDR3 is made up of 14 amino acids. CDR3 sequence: CASRRDRAENGYTF. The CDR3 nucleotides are TGCGCCAGCAGGAGGGACAGGGCGGAGAACGGCTACACCTTC.

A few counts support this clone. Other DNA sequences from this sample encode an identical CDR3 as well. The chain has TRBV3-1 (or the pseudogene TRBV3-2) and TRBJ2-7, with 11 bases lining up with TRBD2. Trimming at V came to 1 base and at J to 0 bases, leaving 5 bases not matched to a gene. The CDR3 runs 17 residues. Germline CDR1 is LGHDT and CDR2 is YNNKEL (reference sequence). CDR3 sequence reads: CASSQALAGVSSYEQYF. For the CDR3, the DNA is TGTGCCAGCAGCCAAGCACTAGCGGGGGTAAGCTCCTACGAGCAGTACTTC.

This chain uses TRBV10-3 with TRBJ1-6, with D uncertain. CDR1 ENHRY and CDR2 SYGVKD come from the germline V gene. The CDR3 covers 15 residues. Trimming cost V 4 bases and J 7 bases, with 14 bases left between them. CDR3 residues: CAISGPGSVNSPLHF. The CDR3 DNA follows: TGTGCCATCAGTGGCCCCGGAAGCGTAAATTCACCCCTCCACTTT.

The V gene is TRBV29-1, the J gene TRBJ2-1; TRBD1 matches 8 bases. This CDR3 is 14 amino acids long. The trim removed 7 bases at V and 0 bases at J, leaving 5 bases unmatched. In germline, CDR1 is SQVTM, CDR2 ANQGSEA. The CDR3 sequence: CSGTGGSSYNEQFF. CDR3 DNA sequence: TGCAGCGGAACAGGGGGGAGCTCCTACAATGAGCAGTTCTTC.